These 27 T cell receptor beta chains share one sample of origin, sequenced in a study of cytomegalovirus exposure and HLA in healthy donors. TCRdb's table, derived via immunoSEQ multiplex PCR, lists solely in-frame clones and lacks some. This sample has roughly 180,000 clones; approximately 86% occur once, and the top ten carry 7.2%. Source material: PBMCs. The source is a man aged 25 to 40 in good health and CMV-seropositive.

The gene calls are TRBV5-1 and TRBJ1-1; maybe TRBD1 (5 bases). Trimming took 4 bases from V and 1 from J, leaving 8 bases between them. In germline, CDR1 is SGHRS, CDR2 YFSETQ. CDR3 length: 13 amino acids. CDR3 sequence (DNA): TGCGCCAGCAGCCAAACAGGGAACACTGAAGCTTTCTTT. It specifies CASSQTGNTEAFF. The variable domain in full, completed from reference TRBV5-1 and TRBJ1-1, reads KAGVTQTPRYLIKTRGQQVTLSCSPISGHRSVSWYQQTPGQGLQFLFEYFSETQRNKGNFPGRFSGRQFSNSRSEMNVSTLELGDSALYLCASSQTGNTEAFFGQGTRLTVV.

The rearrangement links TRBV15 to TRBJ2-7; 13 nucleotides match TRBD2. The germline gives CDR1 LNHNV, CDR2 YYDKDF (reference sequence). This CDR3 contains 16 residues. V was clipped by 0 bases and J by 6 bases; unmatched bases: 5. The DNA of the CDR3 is TGTGCCACCAGCAGAGATTTCGGACTAGCGGGAGTCGAGCAGTACTTC. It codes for CATSRDFGLAGVEQYF.

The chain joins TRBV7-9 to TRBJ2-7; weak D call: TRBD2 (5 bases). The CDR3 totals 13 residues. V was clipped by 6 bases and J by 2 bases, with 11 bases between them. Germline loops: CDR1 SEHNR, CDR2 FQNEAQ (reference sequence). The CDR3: CASSSWRTYEQYF. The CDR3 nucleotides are TGTGCCAGCAGTTCCTGGAGGACCTACGAGCAGTACTTC.

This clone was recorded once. The CDR3 nucleotides are TGTGCCAGCAGTGATATAGGGAACTACGAGCAGTACTTC. This translates into CASSDIGNYEQYF. The chain couples TRBV6-1 to TRBJ2-7; D remains unclear. Germline lookup yields CDR1 MNHNS and CDR2 SASEGT. This CDR3 comprises 13 residues. The V end was cut by 3 bases, the J end by 3 bases, with 9 bases between.

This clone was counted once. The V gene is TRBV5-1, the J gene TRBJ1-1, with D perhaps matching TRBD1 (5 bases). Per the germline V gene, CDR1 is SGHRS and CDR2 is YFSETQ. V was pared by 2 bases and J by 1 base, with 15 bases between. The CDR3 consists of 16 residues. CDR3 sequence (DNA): TGCGCCAGCAGCTTTCTCGGGACGGAGGAGAACACTGAAGCTTTCTTT. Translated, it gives CASSFLGTEENTEAFF.

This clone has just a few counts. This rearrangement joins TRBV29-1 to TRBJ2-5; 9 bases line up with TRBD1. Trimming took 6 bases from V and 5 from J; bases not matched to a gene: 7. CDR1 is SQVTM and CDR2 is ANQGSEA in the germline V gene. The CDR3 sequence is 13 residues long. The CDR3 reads CSVTDRGGETQYF. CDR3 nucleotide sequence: TGCAGCGTAACGGACAGGGGTGGCGAGACCCAGTACTTC. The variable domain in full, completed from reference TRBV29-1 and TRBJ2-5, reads SAVISQKPSRDICQRGTSLTIQCQVDSQVTMMFWYRQQPGQSLTLIATANQGSEATYESGFVIDKFPISRPNLTFSTLTVSNMSPEDSSIYLCSVTDRGGETQYFGPGTRLLVL.

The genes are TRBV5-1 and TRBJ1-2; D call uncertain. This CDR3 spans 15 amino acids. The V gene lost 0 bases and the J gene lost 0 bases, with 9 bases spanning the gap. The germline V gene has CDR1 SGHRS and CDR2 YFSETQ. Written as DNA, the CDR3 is TGCGCCAGCAGCTTGGGAGAGACTGCTAACTATGGCTACACCTTC. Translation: CASSLGETANYGYTF.

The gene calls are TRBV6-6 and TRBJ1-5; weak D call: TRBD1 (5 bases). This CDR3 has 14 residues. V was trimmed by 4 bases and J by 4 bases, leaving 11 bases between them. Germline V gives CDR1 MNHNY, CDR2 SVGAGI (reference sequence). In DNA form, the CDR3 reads TGTGCCAGCAGTTCCCGGGGCCTAAATCAGCCCCAGCATTTT. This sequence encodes CASSSRGLNQPQHF.

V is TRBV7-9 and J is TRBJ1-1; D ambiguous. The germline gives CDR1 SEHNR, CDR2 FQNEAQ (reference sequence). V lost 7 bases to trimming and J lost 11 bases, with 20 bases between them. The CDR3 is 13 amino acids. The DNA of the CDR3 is TGTGCCAGCAAAAGGGCCGAGTTGGGTCGGGCTTTCTTT. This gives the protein CASKRAELGRAFF.

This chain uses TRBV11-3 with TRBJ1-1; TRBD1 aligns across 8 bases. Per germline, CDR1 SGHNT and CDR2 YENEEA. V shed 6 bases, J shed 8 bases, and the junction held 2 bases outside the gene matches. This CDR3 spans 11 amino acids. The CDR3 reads CASRQGGEAFF. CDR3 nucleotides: TGTGCCAGCAGACAGGGGGGAGAAGCTTTCTTT.

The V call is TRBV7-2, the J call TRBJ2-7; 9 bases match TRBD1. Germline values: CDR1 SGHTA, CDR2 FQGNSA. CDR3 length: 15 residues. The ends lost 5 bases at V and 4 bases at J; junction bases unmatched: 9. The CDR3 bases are TGTGCCAGCAGCCATCGCCCGGGACAGGGATACGAGCAGTACTTC. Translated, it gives CASSHRPGQGYEQYF. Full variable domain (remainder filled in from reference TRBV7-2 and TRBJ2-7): GAGVSQSPSNKVTEKGKDVELRCDPISGHTALYWYRQSLGQGLEFLIYFQGNSAPDKSGLPSDRFSAERTGGSVSTLTIQRTQQEDSAVYLCASSHRPGQGYEQYFGPGTRLTVT.

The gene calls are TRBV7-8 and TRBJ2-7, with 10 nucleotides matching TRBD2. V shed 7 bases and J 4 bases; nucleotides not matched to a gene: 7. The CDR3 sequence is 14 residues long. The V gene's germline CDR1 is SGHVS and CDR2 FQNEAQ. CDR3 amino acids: CASTTSGAKYEQYF. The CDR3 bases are TGTGCCAGCACCACTAGCGGGGCCAAGTACGAGCAGTACTTC.

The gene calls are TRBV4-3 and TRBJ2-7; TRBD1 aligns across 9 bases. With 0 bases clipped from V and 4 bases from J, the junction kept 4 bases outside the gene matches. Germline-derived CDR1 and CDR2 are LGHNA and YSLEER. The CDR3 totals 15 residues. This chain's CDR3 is CASSQDRTGDYEQYF. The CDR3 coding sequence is TGCGCCAGCAGCCAAGATAGGACAGGGGATTACGAGCAGTACTTC.

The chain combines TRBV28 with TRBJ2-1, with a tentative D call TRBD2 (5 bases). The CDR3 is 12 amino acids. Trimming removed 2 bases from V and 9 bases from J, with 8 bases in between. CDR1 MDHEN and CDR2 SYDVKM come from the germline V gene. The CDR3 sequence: CASSLQAVEQFF. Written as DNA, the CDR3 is TGTGCCAGCAGTTTACAAGCGGTTGAGCAGTTCTTC.

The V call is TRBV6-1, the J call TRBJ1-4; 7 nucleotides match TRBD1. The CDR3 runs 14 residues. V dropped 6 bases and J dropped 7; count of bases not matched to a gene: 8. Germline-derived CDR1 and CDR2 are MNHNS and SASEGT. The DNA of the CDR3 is TGTGCCAGCAGACCCCCAGGGGGAGGTGAAAAACTGTTTTTT. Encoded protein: CASRPPGGGEKLFF.

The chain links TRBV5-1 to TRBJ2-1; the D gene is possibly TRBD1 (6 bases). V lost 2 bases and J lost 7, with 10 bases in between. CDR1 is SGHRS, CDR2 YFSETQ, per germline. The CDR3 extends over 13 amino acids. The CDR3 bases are TGCGCCAGCAGCTTTACCAGGGGAAATGAGCAGTTCTTC. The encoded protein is CASSFTRGNEQFF.

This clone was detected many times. The chain's CDR3 is CSVEARNTEAFF. CDR3 nucleotide sequence: TGCAGCGTTGAAGCACGGAACACTGAAGCTTTCTTT. The rearrangement uses TRBV29-1 and TRBJ1-1; no reliable D call. The V end was cut by 1 base, the J end by 1 base, with 4 bases between. The CDR3 is 12 residues long. CDR1 and CDR2 from the germline V gene are SQVTM and ANQGSEA.

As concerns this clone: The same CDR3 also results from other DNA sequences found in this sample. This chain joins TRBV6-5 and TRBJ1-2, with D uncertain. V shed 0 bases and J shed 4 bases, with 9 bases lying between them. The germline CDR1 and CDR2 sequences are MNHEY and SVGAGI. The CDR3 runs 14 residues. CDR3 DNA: TGTGCCAGCAGTTACTCGGGCGGCGGCTATGGCTACACCTTC. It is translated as CASSYSGGGYGYTF.

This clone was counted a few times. DNA of the CDR3: TGTGCCAGCAGCTTCGGATACAATGAGCAGTTCTTC. It yields the protein CASSFGYNEQFF. J is TRBJ2-1 and V is TRBV11-2; no clear D gene. This CDR3 spans 12 amino acids. V was shortened by 3 bases and J by 4 bases, with 4 bases between the two germline ends. Germline V gives CDR1 SGHAT, CDR2 FQNNGV.

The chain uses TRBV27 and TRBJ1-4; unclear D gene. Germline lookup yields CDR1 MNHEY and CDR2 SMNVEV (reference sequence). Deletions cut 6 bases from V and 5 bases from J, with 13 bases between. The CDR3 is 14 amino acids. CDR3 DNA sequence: TGTGCCAGCAGGTCGGCAGACCGAAATGAAAAACTGTTTTTT. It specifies CASRSADRNEKLFF.

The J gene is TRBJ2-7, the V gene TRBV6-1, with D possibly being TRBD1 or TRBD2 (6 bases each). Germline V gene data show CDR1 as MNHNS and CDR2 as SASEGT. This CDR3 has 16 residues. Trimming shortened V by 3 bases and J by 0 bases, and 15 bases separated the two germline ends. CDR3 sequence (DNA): TGTGCCAGCAGTGAGGGGGGACGGGGGCTCTCCTACGAGCAGTACTTC. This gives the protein CASSEGGRGLSYEQYF.

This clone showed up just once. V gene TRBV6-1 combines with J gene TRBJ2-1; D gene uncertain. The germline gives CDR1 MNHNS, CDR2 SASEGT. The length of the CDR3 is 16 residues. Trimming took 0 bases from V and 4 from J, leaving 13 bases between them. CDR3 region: CASSEAHYLSYNEQFF. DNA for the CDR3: TGTGCCAGCAGTGAAGCGCACTATCTATCTTACAATGAGCAGTTCTTC.

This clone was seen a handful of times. CDR3 amino acids: CASSQARDSHTNTGELFF. DNA for the CDR3: TGCGCCAGCAGCCAGGCCAGGGACAGCCATACGAACACCGGGGAGCTGTTTTTT. The chain carries TRBV4-1 and TRBJ2-2; 7 bases fit TRBD1. J gave up 0 bases and V 3 bases, and 10 bases lay outside the gene matches. The CDR3 loop spans 18 amino acids. Germline V gene data show CDR1 as MGHRA and CDR2 as YSYEKL.

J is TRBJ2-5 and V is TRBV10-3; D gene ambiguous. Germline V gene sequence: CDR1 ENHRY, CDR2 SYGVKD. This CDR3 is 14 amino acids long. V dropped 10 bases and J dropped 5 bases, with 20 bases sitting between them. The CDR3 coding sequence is TGTGCCACAAAACCCCCGACCCCGGGCGAGACCCAGTACTTC. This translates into CATKPPTPGETQYF.

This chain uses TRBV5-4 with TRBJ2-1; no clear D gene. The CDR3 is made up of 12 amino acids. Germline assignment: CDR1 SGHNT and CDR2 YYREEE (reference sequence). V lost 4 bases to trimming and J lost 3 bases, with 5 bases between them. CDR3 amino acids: CASSRDYNEQFF. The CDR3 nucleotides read TGTGCCAGCAGCAGGGACTACAATGAGCAGTTCTTC.

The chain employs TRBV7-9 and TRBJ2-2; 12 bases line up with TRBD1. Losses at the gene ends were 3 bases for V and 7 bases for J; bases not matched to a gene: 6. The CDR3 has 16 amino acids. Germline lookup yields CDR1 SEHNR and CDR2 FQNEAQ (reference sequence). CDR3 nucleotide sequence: TGTGCCAGCAGCTTTGGGACAGGGGGCGCGATCGGGGAGCTGTTTTTT. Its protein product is CASSFGTGGAIGELFF.

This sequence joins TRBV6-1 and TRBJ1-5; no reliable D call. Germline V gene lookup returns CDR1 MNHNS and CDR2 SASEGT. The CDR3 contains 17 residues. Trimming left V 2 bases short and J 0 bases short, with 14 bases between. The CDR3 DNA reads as TGTGCCAGCAGTGAAAGGTTGGGCAGTTTTAGCAATCAGCCCCAGCATTTT. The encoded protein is CASSERLGSFSNQPQHF.